The clone carrying this TCR beta chain has a handful of counts. The data are from a study of blood T cell repertoires in COVID-19. About the research overall: The origin of the acute and convalescent COVID-19 samples was the United States, Italy and Spain. T cells, B-cell-depleted T cells, or PBMCs provided the cDNA or gDNA that served as material.

Allocation to cohorts depended on clinical history reported by the participants. Original processing methods: Researchers report that nucleated cell counts were estimated from reference gene primer amplification. Assay: immunoSEQ multiplex PCR; the TCRdb copy retains only in-frame clones and omits some. The V and J calls and clone size come from that table; D and trimming were worked out from the DNA. The table has roughly 200,000 clones, roughly four fifths seen once. Sequenced material: PBMCs or T cells enriched from blood (not recorded which). The clonotype originates from a man between 40 and 49 years old who had recovered from COVID-19.

The CDR3 loop reads CASSVTGESEAFF. The CDR3 DNA is TGTGCCAGCAGCGTTACAGGGGAGTCTGAAGCTTTCTTT. J is TRBJ1-1 and V is TRBV9; 7 bases are a match to TRBD1. Germline V gives CDR1 SGDLS, CDR2 YYNGEE. CDR3 size: 13 residues. V was clipped by 2 bases and J by 6 bases; unmatched bases: 4.